The rows below give T cell receptor beta chains drawn from one sample of a study of shared clonotypes between healthy human individuals. Using immunoSEQ multiplex PCR, the repertoire was profiled, and TCRdb retains in-frame clones only, with some absent. The sample comprises about 340,000 clones, around 70% of which are singletons, and 8.5% to 12% rests with the top ten. The sequencing input was memory CD4+ T cells sorted from blood. These receptors were obtained from a young man in good health. Both conserved end residues are part of each CDR3. The order of the fields is V gene, clone size, D gene, J gene, CDR3 protein, CDR3 DNA. The D gene is left open where the match is weak. Rows give clone size only sometimes, using once, few, many, or a class for an expanded clone.

>TRBV29-1|.|.|TRBJ2-7
CSVTPGHQKQYF
TGCAGCGTAACCCCGGGACATCAGAAGCAGTACTTC
>TRBV7-2|many|.|TRBJ1-2
CASSSRATYGYTF
TGTGCCAGCAGCTCCCGGGCGACCTATGGCTACACCTTC
>TRBV5-1|many|TRBD1|TRBJ2-5
CASSSAGQGETQYF
TGCGCCAGCAGCTCAGCGGGACAGGGGGAGACCCAGTACTTC
>TRBV7-8|.|TRBD2|TRBJ2-7
CASTRGSRSYEQYF
TGTGCCAGCACCCGCGGGAGTAGGTCCTACGAGCAGTACTTC
>TRBV5-1|.|TRBD1|TRBJ2-2
CASSSGTDTGELFF
TGCGCCAGCAGCTCCGGGACAGACACCGGGGAGCTGTTTTTT
>TRBV6-1|.|.|TRBJ1-2
CASRLELGGYTF
TGTGCCAGCAGGTTGGAGCTGGGGGGCTACACCTTC
>TRBV27|.|TRBD2|TRBJ2-7
CASSHRLAGVVYEQYF
TGTGCCAGCAGTCACAGACTAGCGGGAGTGGTGTACGAGCAGTACTTC
>TRBV5-1|once|TRBD2|TRBJ2-5
CASSLDGRFDETQYF
TGCGCCAGCAGCTTGGACGGGAGGTTCGATGAGACCCAGTACTTC
>TRBV28|.|TRBD1|TRBJ1-5
CASSSGQGARLNQPQHF
TGTGCCAGCAGTTCCGGACAGGGAGCTAGACTCAATCAGCCCCAGCATTTT
>TRBV11-2|few|.|TRBJ2-1
CASSLEAATKQFF
TGTGCCAGCAGCTTAGAGGCCGCTACAAAGCAGTTCTTC
>TRBV11-2|few|.|TRBJ2-7
CASSSGPKRKQYF
TGTGCCAGCAGCAGCGGCCCGAAGAGGAAGCAGTACTTC
>TRBV7-2|few|.|TRBJ2-3
CASSMKWRDRTDTQYF
TGTGCCAGCAGCATGAAGTGGCGGGACCGCACAGATACGCAGTATTTT
>TRBV5-4|.|TRBD2|TRBJ2-1
CASGGRVVNEQFF
TGTGCCAGCGGCGGGAGGGTAGTCAATGAGCAGTTCTTC
>TRBV6-5|.|.|TRBJ1-1
CASSYHGRLRGTEAFF
TGTGCCAGCAGTTACCATGGAAGGCTTCGCGGCACTGAAGCTTTCTTT
>TRBV29-1|.|TRBD2|TRBJ2-3
CSTREGGTDTQYF
TGCAGCACGCGGGAGGGCGGCACAGATACGCAGTATTTT
>TRBV7-9|.|TRBD2|TRBJ2-1
CASSPGTSGSSYNEQFF
TGTGCCAGCAGCCCCGGGACTAGCGGGAGCTCCTACAATGAGCAGTTCTTC
>TRBV28|.|TRBD1|TRBJ2-7
CASSSPTSTGLSYEQYF
TGTGCCAGCAGTTCCCCCACTTCGACAGGGTTGTCCTACGAGCAGTACTTC
>TRBV10-2|.|TRBD2|TRBJ2-5
CASKNKREGLGETQYF
TGCGCCAGCAAAAATAAGCGGGAGGGCCTTGGGGAGACCCAGTACTTC
>TRBV7-2|.|TRBD2|TRBJ2-1
CASSLALGLAGSALFF
TGTGCCAGCAGCTTAGCCCTGGGACTAGCGGGAAGTGCGCTGTTCTTC
>TRBV6-1|few|TRBD2|TRBJ2-1
CASSAVAGAYNEQFF
TGTGCCAGCAGCGCCGTAGCGGGAGCCTACAATGAGCAGTTCTTC
>TRBV18|.|TRBD1|TRBJ2-1
CASSPPTGKKFF
TGTGCCAGCTCACCACCGACAGGGAAAAAGTTCTTC
>TRBV7-3|.|.|TRBJ2-3
CASSQIGISTQYF
TGTGCCAGCAGCCAGATAGGAATTAGTACGCAGTATTTT
>TRBV5-1|.|.|TRBJ2-3
CASSPYSSTDTQYF
TGCGCCAGCAGCCCTTACTCTAGCACAGATACGCAGTATTTT
>TRBV4-3|.|TRBD2|TRBJ2-5
CASSQVAGGPGETQYF
TGCGCCAGCAGCCAAGTAGCGGGAGGGCCCGGAGAGACCCAGTACTTC
>TRBV6-1|few|.|TRBJ2-7
CASSVIFYEQYF
TGTGCCAGCAGTGTGATTTTCTACGAGCAGTACTTC
>TRBV6-6|.|.|TRBJ2-1
CASSYSFRNEQFF
TGTGCCAGCAGTTACTCTTTCCGCAATGAGCAGTTCTTC
>TRBV15|.|.|TRBJ2-1
CATSRVGHASSHNEQFF
TGTGCCACCAGCAGAGTAGGGCACGCTAGCAGTCACAATGAGCAGTTCTTC
>TRBV6-1|.|TRBD1|TRBJ2-7
CASSEGQGSSEQYF
TGTGCCAGCAGTGAGGGACAGGGCTCCTCCGAGCAGTACTTC
>TRBV5-5|.|TRBD2|TRBJ2-1
CASSLAGGPGNEQFF
TGTGCCAGCAGCCTAGCGGGAGGGCCGGGGAATGAGCAGTTCTTC
>TRBV29-1|.|.|TRBJ1-5
CSVGSGNQPQHF
TGCAGCGTTGGTTCGGGCAATCAGCCCCAGCATTTT
>TRBV27|.|.|TRBJ1-5
CASSPGGNQPQHF
TGTGCCAGCAGCCCGGGTGGCAATCAGCCCCAGCATTTT
>TRBV7-6|many|.|TRBJ2-5
CASSGTQWRAQETQYF
TGTGCCAGCAGCGGAACCCAGTGGAGGGCCCAAGAGACCCAGTACTTC
>TRBV5-1|.|.|TRBJ1-3
CASSLVQGVSSGNTIYF
TGCGCCAGCAGCTTGGTACAAGGGGTCAGCTCTGGAAACACCATATATTTT
>TRBV20-1|once|.|TRBJ2-3
CSASRADTQYF
TGCAGTGCTAGCCGGGCAGATACGCAGTATTTT
>TRBV7-2|.|.|TRBJ2-7
CASSLNLGAPYEQYF
TGTGCCAGCAGCTTAAATCTCGGGGCGCCCTACGAGCAGTACTTC
>TRBV7-7|.|.|TRBJ2-2
CASSASHVPGGELFF
TGTGCTAGCAGCGCGAGTCATGTCCCAGGCGGGGAGCTGTTTTTT
>TRBV4-1|.|.|TRBJ1-1
CASSQDQVGGRTMAFF
TGCGCCAGCAGCCAAGATCAAGTGGGAGGGAGGACGATGGCTTTCTTT
>TRBV9|.|.|TRBJ2-5
CASSVGTSIQETQYF
TGTGCCAGCAGCGTAGGTACTAGTATACAAGAGACCCAGTACTTC
>TRBV27|.|.|TRBJ2-1
CASSLNPTREVYNEQFF
TGTGCCAGCAGTTTAAACCCGACCCGAGAGGTCTACAATGAGCAGTTCTTC
>TRBV5-8|.|TRBD1|TRBJ2-7
CASSFVGTGGYEQYF
TGTGCCAGCAGCTTTGTGGGGACAGGGGGCTACGAGCAGTACTTC
>TRBV14|once|.|TRBJ2-3
CASSQGDFTDTQYF
TGTGCCAGCAGCCAAGGGGACTTCACAGATACGCAGTATTTT
>TRBV28|.|TRBD2|TRBJ2-1
CASSPSGSGYNEQFF
TGTGCCAGCAGCCCTAGCGGGAGCGGGTACAATGAGCAGTTCTTC
>TRBV29-1|.|.|TRBJ1-3
CSAEAAGNTIYF
TGCAGCGCCGAGGCAGCGGGAAACACCATATATTTT
>TRBV29-1|.|TRBD2|TRBJ2-5
CSVGEGNPGTQYF
TGCAGCGTTGGGGAGGGGAATCCGGGGACCCAGTACTTC
>TRBV19|.|.|TRBJ1-5
CASRAGNLNQPQHF
TGTGCCAGTAGGGCAGGCAACCTGAATCAGCCCCAGCATTTT
>TRBV5-1|.|TRBD2|TRBJ2-1
CASSPLPILAGANNEQFF
TGCGCCAGCAGCCCCCTCCCCATCTTAGCGGGAGCGAATAATGAGCAGTTCTTC
>TRBV10-2|.|.|TRBJ1-1
CASRVGTEAFF
TGCGCCAGCAGGGTGGGTACTGAAGCTTTCTTT
>TRBV7-2|few|.|TRBJ1-2
CASSLGAGRGYTF
TGTGCCAGCAGCTTAGGTGCTGGTAGAGGCTACACCTTC
>TRBV29-1|.|.|TRBJ2-6
CSVDGGSGANVLTF
TGCAGCGTTGATGGGGGCTCGGGGGCCAACGTCCTGACTTTC
>TRBV5-1|.|.|TRBJ2-5
CASSLLSDGTQYF
TGCGCCAGCAGCTTGCTTTCGGACGGGACCCAGTACTTC
>TRBV7-2|.|.|TRBJ1-2
CASSLQGLSYGYTF
TGTGCCAGCAGCTTACAGGGACTTAGCTATGGCTACACCTTC